These T cell receptor beta chains were read from a single sample in a study of cytomegalovirus exposure and HLA in healthy donors. Assay used: immunoSEQ multiplex PCR; TCRdb lists only in-frame clones, some missing. In the table there are some 220,000 clones, about three quarters of which are singletons. Sequencing was carried out using PBMCs. All receptors derive from a boy between 10 and 17 years old in good health and CMV-seronegative. The conserved cysteine and the conserved F or W are not part of the CDR3 here. The order of the fields is J gene, V gene, CDR3 protein.

TRBJ2-7 | TRBV2 | ASRGRVRDNEQY
TRBJ1-1 | TRBV2 | ASSELGRPENTEAF
TRBJ2-7 | TRBV7-9 | ASSSTAADKSYEQY
TRBJ2-3 | TRBV11-1 | ASSSSLSFGTQY
TRBJ1-5 | TRBV7-8 | ASSLQSVSNQPQH
TRBJ2-1 | TRBV27 | ASSLLLTMGEQF
TRBJ2-5 | TRBV6-1 | ASSPSNGTQY
TRBJ2-7 | TRBV7-9 | ASSVRTGGRWSEQY
TRBJ1-5 | TRBV21-1 | ASSTGQPNNQPQH
TRBJ1-1 | TRBV13 | ASSPVTGRTEAF
TRBJ1-1 | TRBV7-9 | ASRPGQWNAEAF
TRBJ2-1 | TRBV4-1 | ASSLLAGGDYNEQF
TRBJ1-1 | TRBV6-1 | ASSGTGHGGIF
TRBJ1-2 | TRBV5-4 | ASSLKGLKGYT
TRBJ1-1 | TRBV7-9 | ASSPTGSTEAL
TRBJ1-1 | TRBV6-5 | ASSRTGAVLGEAF
TRBJ2-2 | TRBV6-5 | ASSYSGRGRIGELF
TRBJ2-7 | TRBV27 | ASSSPGQGSYEQY
TRBJ2-1 | TRBV19 | ASSTDGTAYNEQF
TRBJ2-2 | TRBV7-3 | ASSLTGPGELF
TRBJ1-1 | TRBV9 | ASSPEGLNTEAF
TRBJ2-1 | TRBV5-4 | ASSLSHTRTGRAVEQF
TRBJ1-6 | TRBV19 | ASSKQGPLH
TRBJ1-2 | TRBV5-6 | ASSGGWEGSYGYT
. | TRBV9 | ASSVAGDRGLPSYEQY
TRBJ2-2 | TRBV5-1 | ASSLTEANTGELF
TRBJ2-7 | TRBV10-2 | ASSLTGGSYVVQY
TRBJ1-1 | TRBV10-1 | ASSEGGLTEAF
TRBJ2-1 | TRBV6-5 | ASSYSYPDEQF
TRBJ1-2 | TRBV19 | ASSKTGTGYGYT
TRBJ1-6 | TRBV30 | AWSQDRANSPLH
TRBJ2-7 | TRBV5-1 | ASSLRPGQGLEFYYEQY
TRBJ2-3 | TRBV25-1 | ASSEYFDRVVTDTQY
TRBJ1-3 | TRBV4-1 | ASSQPLQGASGNTIY
TRBJ2-2 | TRBV7-3 | ASSSGRAGELF
TRBJ1-5 | TRBV19 | ASSIVAGPQH
TRBJ2-3 | TRBV6-1 | ASREIQQGDADTQY
TRBJ2-7 | TRBV7-8 | ASSLSESYEQY
TRBJ1-3 | TRBV2 | ASSPGTGKNTIY
TRBJ1-5 | TRBV27 | ASSPSKGVAYQPQH
TRBJ2-3 | TRBV5-6 | ASSLGTFLVTDTQY
TRBJ1-2 | TRBV6-6 | ASSYSAGVGNYGYT
TRBJ1-5 | TRBV28 | ASRRCIRSNQPQH
TRBJ2-5 | TRBV6-1 | ASSSGGGETQY
TRBJ2-2 | TRBV4-1 | ASSQEVSPRASGRGNTGELF
TRBJ2-2 | TRBV7-9 | ASRAPYRSNTGELF
TRBJ1-5 | TRBV7-3 | ASSLNRGRPRVYNQPQH
TRBJ2-7 | TRBV27 | ASSLKGQGYEQY
TRBJ2-3 | TRBV7-6 | ASSLISGRPDTQY
TRBJ2-5 | TRBV7-7 | ASSLARGETQY
TRBJ1-6 | TRBV6-1 | ASGRFSYNSPLH
TRBJ1-5 | TRBV5-4 | ASSQDRNNQPQH